This T cell receptor (beta chain) is from a study of blood T cell repertoires in COVID-19. The data were produced by immunoSEQ multiplex PCR, yet TCRdb's version contains in-frame clones alone and is incomplete. The table has 100,000 to 150,000 clones, around 88% seen once. The V segment lost 5 bases and the J segment 9 bases; nucleotides outside the gene matches: 4. Germline V gene data show CDR1 as SGHVS and CDR2 as FNYEAQ. This CDR3 contains 12 residues. This clonotype was obtained from a woman aged 50 to 60 with active or convalescent COVID-19. The rearrangement links TRBV7-6 to TRBJ2-1; 7 nucleotides agree with TRBD2. Sequenced input: peripheral blood. CDR3 DNA: TGTGCCAGCAGCCCGTGGGAGGGTGAGCAGTTCTTC. It is translated as CASSPWEGEQFF.